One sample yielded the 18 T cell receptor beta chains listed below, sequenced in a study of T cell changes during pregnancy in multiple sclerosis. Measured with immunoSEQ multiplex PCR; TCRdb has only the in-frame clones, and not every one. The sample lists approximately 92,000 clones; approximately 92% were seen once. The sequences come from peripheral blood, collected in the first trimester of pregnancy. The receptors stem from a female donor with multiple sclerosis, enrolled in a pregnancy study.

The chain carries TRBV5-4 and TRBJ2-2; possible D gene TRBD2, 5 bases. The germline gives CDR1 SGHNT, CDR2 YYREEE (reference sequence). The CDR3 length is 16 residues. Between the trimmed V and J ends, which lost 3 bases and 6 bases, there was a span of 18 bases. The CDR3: CASSSGLSRGAGELFF. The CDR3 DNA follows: TGTGCCAGCAGCTCCGGACTCTCGCGTGGCGCCGGGGAGCTGTTTTTT.

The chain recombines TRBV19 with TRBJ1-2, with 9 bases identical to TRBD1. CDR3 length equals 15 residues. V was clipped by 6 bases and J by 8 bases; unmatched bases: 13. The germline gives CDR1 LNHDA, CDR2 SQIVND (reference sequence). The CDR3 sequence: CASSLAGTGHNGYTF. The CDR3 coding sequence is TGTGCCAGTAGCCTGGCCGGGACAGGGCATAACGGCTACACCTTC. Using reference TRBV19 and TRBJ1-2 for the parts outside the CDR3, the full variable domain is DGGITQSPKYLFRKEGQNVTLSCEQNLNHDAMYWYRQDPGQGLRLIYYSQIVNDFQKGDIAEGYSVSREKKESFPLTVTSAQKNPTAFYLCASSLAGTGHNGYTFGSGTRLTVV.

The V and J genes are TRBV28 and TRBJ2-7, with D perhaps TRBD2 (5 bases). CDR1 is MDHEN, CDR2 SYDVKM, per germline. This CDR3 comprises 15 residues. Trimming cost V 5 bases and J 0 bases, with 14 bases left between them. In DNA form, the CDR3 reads TGTGCCAGCAGTCCGACTACTTCGAGCTCCTACGAGCAGTACTTC. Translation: CASSPTTSSSYEQYF.

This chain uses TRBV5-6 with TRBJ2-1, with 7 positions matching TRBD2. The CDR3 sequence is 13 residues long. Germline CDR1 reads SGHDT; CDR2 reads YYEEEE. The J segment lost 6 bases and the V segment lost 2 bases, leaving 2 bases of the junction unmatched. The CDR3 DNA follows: TGTGCCAGCAGCTTAGGGAGGGGCAATGAGCAGTTCTTC. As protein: CASSLGRGNEQFF.

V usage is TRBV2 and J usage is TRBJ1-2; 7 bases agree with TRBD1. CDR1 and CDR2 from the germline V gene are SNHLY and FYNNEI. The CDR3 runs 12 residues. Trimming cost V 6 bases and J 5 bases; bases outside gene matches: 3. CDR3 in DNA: TGTGCCAGCAGGGGGGACAGTTATGGCTACACCTTC. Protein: CASRGDSYGYTF.

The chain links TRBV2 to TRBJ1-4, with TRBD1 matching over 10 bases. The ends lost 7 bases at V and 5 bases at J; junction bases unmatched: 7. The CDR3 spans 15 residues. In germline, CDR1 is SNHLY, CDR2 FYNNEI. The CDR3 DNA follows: TGTGCCAGCACGGGACAGGGGATAGGCAATGAAAAACTGTTTTTT. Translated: CASTGQGIGNEKLFF.

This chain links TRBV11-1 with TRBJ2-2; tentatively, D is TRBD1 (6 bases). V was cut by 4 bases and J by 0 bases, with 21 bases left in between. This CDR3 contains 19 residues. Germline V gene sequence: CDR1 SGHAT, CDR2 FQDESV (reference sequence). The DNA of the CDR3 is TGTGCCAGCAGCTCCCTCCCCCGCACACAGGGATCGAACACCGGGGAGCTGTTTTTT. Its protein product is CASSSLPRTQGSNTGELFF. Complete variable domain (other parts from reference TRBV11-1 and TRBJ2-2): EAEVAQSPRYKITEKSQAVAFWCDPISGHATLYWYRQILGQGPELLVQFQDESVVDDSQLPKDRFSAERLKGVDSTLKIQPAELGDSAMYLCASSSLPRTQGSNTGELFFGEGSRLTVL.

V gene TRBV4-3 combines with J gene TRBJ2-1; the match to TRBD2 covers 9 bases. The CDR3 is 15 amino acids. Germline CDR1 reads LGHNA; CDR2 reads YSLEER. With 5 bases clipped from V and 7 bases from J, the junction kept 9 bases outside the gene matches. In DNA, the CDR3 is TGCGCCAGCAGCTTTTCTAGCGGGACAGCAAATGAGCAGTTCTTC. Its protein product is CASSFSSGTANEQFF.

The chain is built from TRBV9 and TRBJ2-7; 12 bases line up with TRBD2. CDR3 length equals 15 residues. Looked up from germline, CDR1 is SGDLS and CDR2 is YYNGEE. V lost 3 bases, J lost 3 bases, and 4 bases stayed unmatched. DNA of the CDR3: TGTGCCAGCAGCGAGACTAGCGGGGGAAACTACGAGCAGTACTTC. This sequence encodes CASSETSGGNYEQYF.

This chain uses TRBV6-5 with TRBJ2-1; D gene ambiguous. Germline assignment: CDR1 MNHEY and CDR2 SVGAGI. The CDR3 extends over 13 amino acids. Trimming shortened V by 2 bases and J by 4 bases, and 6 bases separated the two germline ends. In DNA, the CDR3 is TGTGCCAGCAGTTACATGCAGTACAATGAGCAGTTCTTC. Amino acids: CASSYMQYNEQFF.

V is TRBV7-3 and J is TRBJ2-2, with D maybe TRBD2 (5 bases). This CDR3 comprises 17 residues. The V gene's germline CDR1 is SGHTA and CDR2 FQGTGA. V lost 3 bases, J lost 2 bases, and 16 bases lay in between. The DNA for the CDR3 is TGTGCCAGCAGCTTCCGACGGGCGGGCGACAACACCGGGGAGCTGTTTTTT. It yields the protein CASSFRRAGDNTGELFF.

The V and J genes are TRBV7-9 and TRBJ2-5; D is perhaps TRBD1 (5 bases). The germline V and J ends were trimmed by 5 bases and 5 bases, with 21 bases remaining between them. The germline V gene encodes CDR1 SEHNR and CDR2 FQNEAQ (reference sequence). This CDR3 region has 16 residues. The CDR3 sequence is CASSGHLLGRGETQYF. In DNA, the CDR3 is TGTGCCAGCAGCGGACACCTACTCGGGCGAGGCGAGACCCAGTACTTC.

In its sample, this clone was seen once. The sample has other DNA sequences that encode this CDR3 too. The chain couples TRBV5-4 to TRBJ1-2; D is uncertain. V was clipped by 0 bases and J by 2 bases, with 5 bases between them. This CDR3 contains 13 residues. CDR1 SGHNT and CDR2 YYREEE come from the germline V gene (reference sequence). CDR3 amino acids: CASSLGANYGYTF. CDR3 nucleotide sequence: TGTGCCAGCAGCTTGGGGGCCAACTATGGCTACACCTTC.

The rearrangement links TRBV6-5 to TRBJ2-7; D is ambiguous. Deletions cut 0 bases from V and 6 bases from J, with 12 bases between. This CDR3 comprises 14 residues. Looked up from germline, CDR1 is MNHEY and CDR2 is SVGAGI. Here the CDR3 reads CASSYSTAASEQYF. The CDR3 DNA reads TGTGCCAGCAGTTACTCGACTGCGGCGAGCGAGCAGTACTTC.

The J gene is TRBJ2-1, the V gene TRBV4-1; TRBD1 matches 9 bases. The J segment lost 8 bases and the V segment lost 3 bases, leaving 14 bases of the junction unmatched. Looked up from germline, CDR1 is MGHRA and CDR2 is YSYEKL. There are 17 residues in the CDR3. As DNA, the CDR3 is TGCGCCAGCAGCCAGATAACCGGGACAGGGCTTTTCTATGAGCAGTTCTTC. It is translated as CASSQITGTGLFYEQFF.

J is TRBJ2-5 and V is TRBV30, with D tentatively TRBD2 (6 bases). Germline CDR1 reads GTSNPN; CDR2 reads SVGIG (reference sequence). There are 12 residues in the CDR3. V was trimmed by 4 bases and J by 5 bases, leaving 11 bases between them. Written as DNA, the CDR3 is TGTGCCTGGAATGCGGGGTGGGAGACCCAGTACTTC. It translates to CAWNAGWETQYF.

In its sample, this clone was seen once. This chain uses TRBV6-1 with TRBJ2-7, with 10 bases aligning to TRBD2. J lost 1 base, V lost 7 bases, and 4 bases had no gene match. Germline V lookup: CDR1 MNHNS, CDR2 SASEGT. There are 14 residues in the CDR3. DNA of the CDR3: TGTGCCAGCACAGCGGGAGGGTATTCCTACGAGCAGTACTTC. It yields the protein CASTAGGYSYEQYF.

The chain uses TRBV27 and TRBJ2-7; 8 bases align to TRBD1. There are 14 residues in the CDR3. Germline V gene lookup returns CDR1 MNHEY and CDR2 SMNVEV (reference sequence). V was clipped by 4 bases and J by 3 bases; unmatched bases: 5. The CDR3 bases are TGTGCCAGCAGTTGGACAGGGAATTTCTACGAGCAGTACTTC. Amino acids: CASSWTGNFYEQYF.